What follows are 21 T cell receptor beta chains derived from one specimen sequenced in a study of long-term antiretroviral therapy in people with HIV. Version v3.0 of the immunoSEQ assay ran at survey level. Assay used: immunoSEQ multiplex PCR; TCRdb lists only in-frame clones, some missing. This sample carries over 35,000 clones, 75% to 90% of them seen once, and the ten largest clones take roughly 6%. The sequencing here drew on unsorted PBMCs, taken 3.4 years after starting antiretroviral therapy. The receptor set was obtained from a man aged 25-40 years with HIV.

The chain combines TRBV4-2 with TRBJ1-4, with a tentative D call TRBD1 (6 bases). Trimming took off 0 bases at V and 6 bases at J, with 11 bases between the two ends. Germline V gene lookup returns CDR1 LGHNA and CDR2 YNFKEQ. This CDR3 region has 15 residues. The CDR3 nucleotides read TGTGCCAGCAGCCAAGATCTAGGGGGTTATGAAAAACTGTTTTTT. As protein: CASSQDLGGYEKLFF.

The V and J genes are TRBV5-1 and TRBJ1-1; D is possibly TRBD1 (5 bases). Germline CDR1 is SGHRS and CDR2 is YFSETQ. There are 14 residues in the CDR3. Trimming shortened V by 5 bases and J by 1 base, and 12 bases separated the two germline ends. Here the CDR3 reads CASRAGYSNTEAFF. DNA for the CDR3: TGCGCCAGCAGAGCAGGGTACTCGAACACTGAAGCTTTCTTT.

The rearrangement uses TRBV27 and TRBJ2-7; either TRBD1 or TRBD2 may supply D (5 bases each). Germline V gives CDR1 MNHEY, CDR2 SMNVEV (reference sequence). The CDR3 contains 14 residues. Deletions cut 6 bases from V and 6 bases from J, with 18 bases between. CDR3 sequence (DNA): TGTGCCAGCAGCCCCGGGACCCAAATCGGCGAGCAGTACTTC. This gives the protein CASSPGTQIGEQYF.

The chain has TRBV18 and TRBJ1-2, with a tentative D call TRBD1 (6 bases). V gave up 3 bases and J gave up 1 base, with 12 bases separating them. Germline values: CDR1 KGHSH, CDR2 LQKENI. The CDR3 covers 15 residues. Here the CDR3 reads CASSPWGGDNYGYTF. CDR3 DNA sequence: TGTGCCAGCTCACCCTGGGGGGGCGATAACTATGGCTACACCTTC.

The chain is built from TRBV11-2 and TRBJ2-7; TRBD1 agrees at 7 bases. Losses at the gene ends were 6 bases for V and 3 bases for J; bases not matched to a gene: 8. Germline assignment: CDR1 SGHAT and CDR2 FQNNGV. The CDR3 is 14 amino acids. For the CDR3, the DNA is TGTGCCAGCAGGGACCCGGGACAGATCTACGAGCAGTACTTC. Its translation: CASRDPGQIYEQYF.

This chain connects TRBV7-2 to TRBJ2-1; 14 bases match TRBD2. Germline-derived CDR1 and CDR2 are SGHTA and FQGNSA. J was trimmed by 5 bases and V by 5 bases; bases with no gene match: 8. The CDR3 consists of 17 residues. This CDR3 reads CASSPHRLAGGDNEQFF. CDR3 DNA sequence: TGTGCCAGCAGCCCTCACAGACTAGCGGGAGGGGACAATGAGCAGTTCTTC.

The chain uses TRBV6-5 and TRBJ1-3; the match to TRBD1 covers 7 bases. The V and J ends lost 8 bases and 2 bases, in that order; junction bases with no gene match: 9. CDR3 length: 15 amino acids. CDR1 is MNHEY, CDR2 SVGAGI, per germline. This CDR3 is CASGYRGQTGNTIYF. CDR3 DNA sequence: TGTGCCAGCGGCTACAGGGGACAAACTGGAAACACCATATATTTT.

The CDR3 spells CASSSGGTGGENYGYTF. The CDR3 DNA is TGTGCCAGCAGTTCCGGTGGGACAGGGGGCGAAAACTATGGCTACACCTTC. The V call is TRBV28, the J call TRBJ1-2; 12 positions match TRBD1. CDR1 is MDHEN and CDR2 is SYDVKM in the germline V gene. V was pared by 4 bases and J by 2 bases, with 8 bases of the junction left unmatched. This CDR3 comprises 17 residues.

The J gene is TRBJ2-1, the V gene TRBV4-3; maybe TRBD2 (5 bases). The CDR3 length is 14 residues. The V gene lost 1 base and the J gene lost 12 bases, with 16 bases spanning the gap. Germline V gene lookup returns CDR1 LGHNA and CDR2 YSLEER. The CDR3 DNA follows: TGCGCCAGCAGCCAAGCCTTAGCGACCCGGGGGCAGTTCTTC. This translates into CASSQALATRGQFF.

This clone is a singleton in its sample. This chain links TRBV7-8 with TRBJ2-1; a possible D gene is TRBD2 (5 bases). Germline V gene sequence: CDR1 SGHVS, CDR2 FQNEAQ. The CDR3 length is 13 residues. The V end was cut by 7 bases, the J end by 4 bases, with 11 bases between. The CDR3 DNA reads TGTGCCAGCATCCCACTAGGATACAATGAGCAGTTCTTC. Amino acid sequence: CASIPLGYNEQFF.

The V gene is TRBV9, the J gene TRBJ2-1, with D perhaps matching TRBD2 (6 bases). V dropped 4 bases and J dropped 6 bases, with 20 bases sitting between them. The germline V gene has CDR1 SGDLS and CDR2 YYNGEE. This CDR3 is 16 amino acids long. CDR3 coding DNA: TGTGCCAGCAGCCTCCCTTTGGACGGACTACGCAATGAGCAGTTCTTC. It specifies CASSLPLDGLRNEQFF.

This chain uses TRBV9 with TRBJ2-1, with 13 bases that match TRBD2. CDR3 length equals 15 residues. Germline V gene lookup returns CDR1 SGDLS and CDR2 YYNGEE. Unmatched junction bases numbered 4, after V lost 0 bases and J lost 10 bases. The CDR3 nucleotides are TGTGCCAGCAGCGTAGGGGGACTAGCGGGAATAGAGCAGTTCTTC. Amino acid sequence: CASSVGGLAGIEQFF.

The chain employs TRBV13 and TRBJ2-1; the D is unclear. The CDR3 has 13 residues. V gave up 5 bases and J gave up 2 bases, with 7 bases separating them. CDR1 is PRHDT, CDR2 FYEKMQ, per germline (reference sequence). Here the CDR3 DNA reads TGTGCCAGCAGCAAACCCCCCTACAATGAGCAGTTCTTC. It encodes CASSKPPYNEQFF.

The chain carries TRBV7-8 and TRBJ2-7; D is perhaps TRBD1 (6 bases). Trimming cost V 3 bases and J 3 bases, with 12 bases left between them. This CDR3 is 14 amino acids long. Per the germline V gene, CDR1 is SGHVS and CDR2 is FQNEAQ. DNA of the CDR3: TGTGCCAGCAGCTTCGGACAGAACCTCTACGAGCAGTACTTC. As protein: CASSFGQNLYEQYF.

The J gene is TRBJ2-2, the V gene TRBV19; D unclear. CDR3 length equals 12 residues. The V gene lost 4 bases and the J gene lost 5 bases, with 5 bases spanning the gap. Germline V gene data show CDR1 as LNHDA and CDR2 as SQIVND (reference sequence). CDR3 loop: CASSTMTGELFF. In nucleotides, the CDR3 is TGTGCCAGTAGTACAATGACCGGGGAGCTGTTTTTT.

This clone was found a few times. This sequence joins TRBV28 and TRBJ2-2; 8 bases align to TRBD2. Germline-derived CDR1 and CDR2 are MDHEN and SYDVKM. The J segment lost 6 bases and the V segment lost 6 bases, leaving 6 bases of the junction unmatched. The CDR3 runs 14 residues. The CDR3 here is CASRKGLGAGELFF. CDR3 nucleotide sequence: TGTGCCAGCAGGAAGGGACTAGGGGCCGGGGAGCTGTTTTTT.

This chain links TRBV13 with TRBJ2-1; 7 bases align to TRBD2. Looked up from germline, CDR1 is PRHDT and CDR2 is FYEKMQ (reference sequence). Trimming cost V 5 bases and J 4 bases; bases outside gene matches: 8. The CDR3 contains 15 residues. The DNA of the CDR3 is TGTGCCAGCAGCCCTCGCAGCGGGATGTACAATGAGCAGTTCTTC. Encoded protein: CASSPRSGMYNEQFF.

This clone was picked up a small number of times. This chain uses TRBV4-2 with TRBJ2-7, with 9 positions matching TRBD2. Germline V gene data show CDR1 as LGHNA and CDR2 as YNFKEQ. V trimming: 0 bases; J trimming: 12 bases; junction bases outside the gene matches: 9. The CDR3 totals 14 residues. This CDR3 reads CASSQDPLAGQLYF. In DNA form, the CDR3 reads TGTGCCAGCAGCCAAGATCCCCTAGCGGGACAGCTGTACTTC.

This clone has just a few counts. The chain combines TRBV5-5 with TRBJ2-2, with TRBD1 as a possible D gene (6 bases). Trimming pared 4 bases from V and 4 bases from J, leaving 11 bases between. CDR1 SGHKS and CDR2 YYEKEE come from the germline V gene (reference sequence). The CDR3 runs 14 residues. The CDR3 DNA reads as TGTGCCAGCAGCATCGGGACATTCACCGGGGAGCTGTTTTTT. It translates to CASSIGTFTGELFF.

A single count supports this clone. The CDR3 nucleotides read TGCGCCAGCAGTCAATCATGCAGGACAGATACGCAGTATTTT. It codes for CASSQSCRTDTQYF. The chain carries TRBV23-1 and TRBJ2-3; unclear D gene. TRBV23-1 is filed as an ORF, its function uncertain. This CDR3 contains 14 residues. Trimming pared 0 bases from V and 3 bases from J, leaving 7 bases between.

This clone was seen once. CDR3 in DNA: TGTGCCAGCAAATCCAATGGAAATGAGCAGTTCTTC. Protein sequence: CASKSNGNEQFF. V usage is TRBV2 and J usage is TRBJ2-1, with D uncertain. Germline V CDR1 and CDR2: SNHLY, FYNNEI. This CDR3 comprises 12 residues. V lost 7 bases to trimming and J lost 7 bases, with 11 bases between them.